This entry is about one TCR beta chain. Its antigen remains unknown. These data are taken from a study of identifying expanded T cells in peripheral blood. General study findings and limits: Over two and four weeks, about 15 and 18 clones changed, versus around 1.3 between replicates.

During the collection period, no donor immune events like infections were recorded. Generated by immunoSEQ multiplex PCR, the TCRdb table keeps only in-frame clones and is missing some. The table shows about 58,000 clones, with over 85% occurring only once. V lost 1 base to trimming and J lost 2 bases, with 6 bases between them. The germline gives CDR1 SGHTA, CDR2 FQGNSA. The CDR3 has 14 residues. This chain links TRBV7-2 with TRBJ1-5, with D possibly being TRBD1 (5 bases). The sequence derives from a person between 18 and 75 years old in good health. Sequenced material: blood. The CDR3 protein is CASSLEQGNQPQHF. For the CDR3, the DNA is TGTGCCAGCAGCTTAGAACAGGGCAATCAGCCCCAGCATTTT.